The T cell receptor beta chain described here comes from a study of blood T cells in healthy people across ages. Overall study findings and caveats: Relative to aged donors, long-lived donors carried more naive CD4+ cells and displayed higher diversity.

Together with a sample-barcoded 5' primer, a J-beta primer mix was included in a second PCR lasting roughly 6 to 12 cycles. TCRdb processed the 5' RACE reads anew with MiXCR; each CDR3 protein has one entry. Of fewer than 900,000 distinct CDR3 sequences listed, about 40% are singletons. V lost 8 bases and J 4 bases, leaving 13 bases between the germline ends. This CDR3 contains 13 residues. Germline CDR1 reads MNHEY; CDR2 reads SVGEGT. Peripheral blood was drawn, around 9.5 milliliters per donor. The amount of total RNA extracted per sample was at least 5 micrograms. This clonotype came up a few times. Its antigen remains unidentified.

The clonotype comes from a woman aged 60 to 75 in good health. Sequencing used blood. The rearrangement joins TRBV6-2 or TRBV6-3 to TRBJ2-3, with D unclear. DNA for the CDR3: TGTGCCAGCGAGGTTGGTGGAGCAGATACGCAGTATTTT. Protein: CASEVGGADTQYF.